Listed below are T cell receptor beta chains from one sample, sequenced in a study of cytomegalovirus exposure and HLA in healthy donors. The assay was immunoSEQ multiplex PCR, and TCRdb's table has in-frame clones only and misses some. Of about 140,000 clones in the sample, roughly 78% were seen once. Sequencing input: PBMCs. The origin of the receptors is a man aged 25 to 40 in good health and CMV-seronegative. The CDR3 runs from the conserved cysteine through the conserved F or W. The order of the fields is D gene, J gene, clone size, V gene, CDR3 DNA, CDR3 protein. D genes are given only for firm matches. Clone size is not always given. Where it is, it says once, few, many or a class for expanded clones.

TRBD1 TRBJ2-1 NA TRBV15 TGTGCCACCAGTCCGACAGGGGGGGCCTACAATGAGCAGTTCTTC CATSPTGGAYNEQFF
TRBD2 TRBJ2-3 NA TRBV4-1 TGCGCCAGCAGCCAAGTCGGGGGGGCAGGGGTCTCGGATACGCAGTATTTT CASSQVGGAGVSDTQYF
TRBD2 TRBJ2-1 NA TRBV27 TGTGCCAGCAGTATCCGACGACTAGCGGGAGGGCCCGGGGACCGGGAGCAGTTCTTC CASSIRRLAGGPGDREQFF
TRBD1 TRBJ1-2 NA TRBV29-1 TGCAGCGTTGCTCCAAATCTAAGGACAGGAATAGGTGGCGGCTACACCTTC CSVAPNLRTGIGGGYTF
NA TRBJ2-6 NA TRBV4-1 TGCGCCAGCAGCCAAGCAAGGGGCTCTGGGGCCAACGTCCTGACTTTC CASSQARGSGANVLTF
TRBD1 TRBJ1-1 NA TRBV5-4 TGTGCCAGCAGCCAGACAGGGGGCGTAGACACTGAAGCTTTCTTT CASSQTGGVDTEAFF
NA TRBJ1-3 NA TRBV28 TGTGCCAGCATCAAATACAGGGTGTCTGGAAACACCATATATTTT CASIKYRVSGNTIYF
NA TRBJ1-5 NA TRBV23-1 TGCGCCAGCAGTCAATCGAGGATGGGCAATCAGCCCCAGCATTTT CASSQSRMGNQPQHF
NA TRBJ2-3 once TRBV7-6 TGTGCCAGCGGGAGAACTAGCACAGATACGCAGTATTTT CASGRTSTDTQYF
TRBD1 TRBJ1-2 NA TRBV4-1 TGCGCCAGCAGCCAACAGACAGGGGGCGCCTATGGCTACACCTTC CASSQQTGGAYGYTF
TRBD1 TRBJ2-1 NA TRBV10-3 TGTGCCATCAGTGAAACAGGGGTGGGTGAGCAGTTCTTC CAISETGVGEQFF
NA TRBJ1-2 NA TRBV28 TGTGCCAGCACCACTGGGGGGGGACACTATGGCTACACCTTC CASTTGGGHYGYTF
TRBD1 TRBJ1-1 NA TRBV18 TGTGCCAGCTCACAAACGGACAGGGGCACTGAAGCTTTCTTT CASSQTDRGTEAFF
TRBD1 TRBJ1-4 once TRBV9 TGTGCCAGCAGCGTGAGACAGGGGGATGGAAAACTGTTTTTT CASSVRQGDGKLFF
NA TRBJ1-5 NA TRBV4-1 TGCGCCAGCAGCCAGACCGGGAGCAATCAGCCCCAGCATTTT CASSQTGSNQPQHF
NA TRBJ2-1 few TRBV2 TGTGCCAGCATCGGAAGACAGGTTTACAATGAGCAGTTCTTC CASIGRQVYNEQFF
TRBD1 TRBJ1-1 NA TRBV11-1 TGTGCCAGCAGCCTCGACAGGGACATGAACACTGAAGCTTTCTTT CASSLDRDMNTEAFF
TRBD2 TRBJ2-1 NA TRBV5-1 TGCGCCAGCAGCTTAGATCCAGCGGGAGGGACACGGGTCTTC CASSLDPAGGTRVF
NA TRBJ1-4 NA TRBV6-5 TGTGCCAGCAGTAAACAGGGTTCAACTAATGAAAAACTGTTTTTT CASSKQGSTNEKLFF
NA TRBJ1-1 NA TRBV6-6 TGTGCCAGCAGCGGGTCAGGGTCAGGCGGAGCTTTCTTT CASSGSGSGGAFF
TRBD1 TRBJ1-1 NA TRBV2 TGTGCCACCGGTGACAGGGGGAGAACTGAAGCTTTCTTT CATGDRGRTEAFF
TRBD2 TRBJ2-1 NA TRBV29-1 TGCAGCGTTTTCGGGACTAGCGGGACCTACAATGAGCAGTTCTTC CSVFGTSGTYNEQFF
NA TRBJ2-3 NA TRBV7-9 TGTGCCAGCCCCCCCGGCGGAAGCACAGATACGCAGTATTTT CASPPGGSTDTQYF
NA TRBJ2-2 few TRBV7-9 TGTGCCAGCAGCCCCCAAGGAGGGGCCGGGGAGCTGTTTTTT CASSPQGGAGELFF
NA TRBJ1-5 NA TRBV28 TGTGCCAGCAGTTTCGATGGGGCGAAGCTACTCAATCAGCCCCAGCATTTT CASSFDGAKLLNQPQHF
NA TRBJ2-6 NA TRBV11-2 TGTGCCAGCAGCTTAGAGGCCCGCAACGTCCTGACTTTC CASSLEARNVLTF
TRBD1 TRBJ1-2 NA TRBV7-9 TGTGCCAGCAGCTTGGGACAGGCTAACTATGGCTACACCTTC CASSLGQANYGYTF
TRBD1 TRBJ2-7 NA TRBV5-1 TGCGCCAGCAGCTCCGGACAGGGTGGAATATCCTACGAGCAGTACTTC CASSSGQGGISYEQYF
TRBD1 TRBJ2-7 NA TRBV5-1 TGCGCCAGCAGCCCGACCCCAGGGGGCGACTTTGGCGAGCAGTACTTC CASSPTPGGDFGEQYF
NA TRBJ1-5 NA TRBV28 TGTGCCACAAAACTTAGCAATCAGCCCCAGCATTTT CATKLSNQPQHF
TRBD1 TRBJ1-1 few TRBV28 TGTGCCAGCAGTCTTGCGGGACAGGGAGTCACTGAAGCTTTCTTT CASSLAGQGVTEAFF
NA TRBJ2-5 NA TRBV6-5 TGTGCCAGCAGTCCTGAGGCCCGGGAGACCCAGTACTTC CASSPEARETQYF
NA TRBJ2-7 once TRBV5-1 TGCGCCAGCAGCTTTTCCCACAACACAGCCTACGAGCAGTACTTC CASSFSHNTAYEQYF
NA TRBJ2-7 NA TRBV9 TGTGCCAGCAGCGCCCCTTCCTACGAGCAGTACTTC CASSAPSYEQYF
TRBD1 TRBJ2-2 NA TRBV28 TGTGCCAGCAGTTTAGATTGGGCACAGGGGCCGGGCGGGGAGCTGTTTTTT CASSLDWAQGPGGELFF
TRBD2 TRBJ2-3 few TRBV7-2 TGTGCCAGCAGCTTAAGACTAGCGGGGGGGCAAGATACGCAGTATTTT CASSLRLAGGQDTQYF
NA TRBJ2-7 NA TRBV1 TGCACCAGCAGCCACGAGTTAGCGGGCCTCTCCTACGAGCAGTACTTC CTSSHELAGLSYEQYF
NA TRBJ1-2 NA TRBV6-1 TGTGCCAGCAGTGTCCAGGGGTTTGACTATGGCTACACCTTC CASSVQGFDYGYTF
NA TRBJ2-7 few TRBV6-5 TGTGCCAGCAGTCTCGGGACTTCCACCTACGAGCAGTACTTC CASSLGTSTYEQYF
NA TRBJ1-1 few TRBV28 TGTGCCAGCAGTTTAGGTTGGCGGGGGAGTGCAGCTTTCTTT CASSLGWRGSAAFF
NA TRBJ1-3 NA TRBV18 TGTGCCAGCTCAGCGGCGGCAGCTGGAAACACCATATATTTT CASSAAAAGNTIYF
TRBD1 TRBJ2-7 few TRBV18 TGTGCCAGCTCATCAACAGGCACGACAGGGTACGAGCAGTACTTC CASSSTGTTGYEQYF
TRBD2 TRBJ2-7 few TRBV7-9 TGTGCCAGCAGCTTAGCGGGAGGGCCATACGAGCAGTACTTC CASSLAGGPYEQYF
NA TRBJ2-2 few TRBV5-5 TGTGCCAGCAGCTTGTTCGGCGGGGCGAACACCGGGGAGCTGTTTTTT CASSLFGGANTGELFF
NA TRBJ1-1 NA TRBV9 TGTGCCAGCAGCGTAGACGGGGGGCACACTGAAGCTTTCTTT CASSVDGGHTEAFF
TRBD1 TRBJ1-1 NA TRBV13 TGTGCCAGCAGCTCAGCTCCGACCGGGACAGGGGGCAGGAACACTGAAGCTTTCTTT CASSSAPTGTGGRNTEAFF
NA TRBJ2-5 NA TRBV27 TGTGCCAGCAGTAGGGGGGGCCGGGAGACCCAGTACTTC CASSRGGRETQYF
NA TRBJ1-5 NA TRBV2 NA CARLPWGRGNQPQNF
TRBD2 TRBJ2-3 NA TRBV10-1 TGCGCCAGCAGTGAGGTGGCTAGCGGGAGGGTAACAGATACGCAGTATTTT CASSEVASGRVTDTQYF
NA TRBJ1-1 NA TRBV25-1 TGTGCCAGCAGTGAGCCGGGTCCTATGAACACTGAAGCTTTCTTT CASSEPGPMNTEAFF
NA TRBJ2-5 NA TRBV5-6 TGTGCCAGCTCACGGGTGGATTCCATGGGAGAGACCCAGTACTTC CASSRVDSMGETQYF
NA TRBJ1-1 NA TRBV25-1 TGTGCCAGCATCGGGATCAACACTGAAGCTTTCTTT CASIGINTEAFF
NA TRBJ2-7 NA TRBV28 TGTGCCAGCACTGAGGGTAGCGGAACCTACGAGCAGTACTTC CASTEGSGTYEQYF
NA TRBJ1-1 few TRBV27 TGTGCCAGCAGCTCCAGGGAGAACACTGAAGCTTTCTTT CASSSRENTEAFF
TRBD1 TRBJ1-2 NA TRBV11-2 TGTGCCAGCAGGATACAGGGGGCGAGTAACTATGGCTACACCTTC CASRIQGASNYGYTF
TRBD1 TRBJ1-1 NA TRBV19 TGTGCCAGTAAGGGACCCCGGACAGGGAGGAACACTGAAGCTTTCTTT CASKGPRTGRNTEAFF
NA TRBJ2-5 NA TRBV5-1 TGCGCCAGCAGCTTGCCAGTGAACGAAGAGACCCAGTACTTC CASSLPVNEETQYF
NA TRBJ1-1 NA TRBV6-5 TGTGCCAGCAGAGTCAGAGGCAATGAAGCTTTCTTT CASRVRGNEAFF
NA TRBJ2-7 NA TRBV7-9 TGTGCCAGCAGCTTGGACGCAGGGTGCGAGCAGTACTTC CASSLDAGCEQYF